Below, one T cell receptor beta chain is given with its context. Its antigen is as yet unknown. This sample also contains other DNA sequences that code for the same CDR3. These data come from a study of shared clonotypes between healthy human individuals. Background on the study: Those who served as donors were a couple of women and a few men between the ages of 18 and 49.

Method: immunoSEQ multiplex PCR; TCRdb's copy keeps in-frame clones and lacks some. The profile shows under 850,000 clones, 90% to 95% of them singletons. CDR1 and CDR2 from the germline V gene are SGHAT and FQNNGV. V lost 0 bases, J lost 2 bases, and 4 bases lay in between. This CDR3 comprises 13 residues. Whole-study results and caveats: A generally larger estimated richness was seen in naive subsets than in memory subsets. Rarefaction indicated that sorted-subset sequencing remained incomplete although depth was large.

CD8 cells regarded as naive lacked CD45RO, were positively chosen for CCR7, and omitted terminally differentiated effector memory CD45RA+ cells. The study enrolled healthy HIV-negative adults without recent acute infections or vaccinations as donors. V usage is TRBV11-2 and J usage is TRBJ2-5; no firm D call. The sample taken for sequencing was naive CD8+ T cells sorted from blood. This TCR derives from a man in his thirties or forties in good health. CDR3 region: CASSLEVQETQYF. The CDR3 DNA follows: TGTGCCAGCAGCTTAGAGGTGCAAGAGACCCAGTACTTC.